These T cell receptor beta chains were read from a single sample in a study of post-analysis software for immune sequencing data. In TCRdb, the PCR reads were re-called with MiXCR into one record per CDR3 protein. Among about 770,000 distinct CDR3 sequences listed, around 46% were seen once. Sequenced material: blood. These TCRs come from a girl aged 5-17 years with multiple sclerosis. The CDR3 runs from the conserved cysteine through the conserved F or W. The order of the fields is J gene, clone size, V gene, D gene, CDR3 protein, CDR3 DNA. The D gene is left open where the match is weak. Clone size is given for some rows only: seen once, a few or many times, or a class if the clone is expanded.

>TRBJ2-4|few|TRBV11-2|TRBD2
CASSLGTSGRWEQYF
TGTGCCAGCAGCCTCGGGACTAGCGGGAGGTGGGAGCAGTACTTC
>TRBJ2-7|few|TRBV20-1|TRBD2
CSAPGGTTYEQYF
TGCAGTGCCCCGGGAGGGACGACCTACGAGCAGTACTTC
>TRBJ2-1|few|TRBV24-1|TRBD2
CATSDPGTSGSPYNEQFF
TGTGCCACCAGTGACCCCGGGACTAGCGGGAGCCCCTACAATGAGCAGTTCTTC
>TRBJ2-7|few|TRBV4-2|.
CASSQDATSPSYEQYF
TGTGCCAGCAGCCAAGATGCCACATCGCCTTCCTACGAGCAGTACTTC
>TRBJ2-7|.|TRBV5-6|.
CASSQISGPYEQYF
TGTGCCAGCAGCCAGATTAGCGGCCCCTACGAGCAGTACTTC
>TRBJ2-3|.|TRBV5-4|.
CASSYDLQPSTDTQYF
TGTGCCAGCAGTTATGATCTGCAGCCCTCCACAGATACGCAGTATTTT
>TRBJ1-2|.|TRBV10-3|.
CAISASRGLWGYTF
TGTGCCATCAGTGCGAGCAGGGGCCTGTGGGGCTACACCTTC
>TRBJ2-7|.|TRBV6-2/TRBV6-3|.
CASSYGQLLISYEQYF
TGTGCCAGCAGTTATGGGCAGCTACTTATCTCCTACGAGCAGTACTTC
>TRBJ2-7|.|TRBV6-1|.
CASSEPITSYSSYEQYF
TGTGCCAGCAGTGAACCCATCACTAGCTACAGCTCCTACGAGCAGTACTTC
>TRBJ2-5|once|TRBV9|.
CASSVRHSLKETQYF
TGTGCCAGCAGCGTCAGACATTCCCTAAAAGAGACCCAGTACTTC
>TRBJ1-4|.|TRBV7-9|.
CASSLALSTNEKLFF
TGTGCCAGCAGCTTAGCCCTTTCAACTAATGAAAAACTGTTTTTT
>TRBJ2-6|.|TRBV5-1|.
CASSRDDSGANVLTF
TGCGCCAGCAGTAGGGATGACTCTGGGGCCAACGTCCTGACTTTC
>TRBJ2-7|few|TRBV20-1|.
CSGRTQGLSEQYF
TGCAGTGGTAGAACCCAAGGCCTTAGCGAGCAGTACTTC
>TRBJ2-7|.|TRBV30|.
CAWSVGSPTIYYEQYF
TGTGCCTGGAGTGTGGGCTCACCAACGATCTACTACGAGCAGTACTTC
>TRBJ1-4|.|TRBV7-2|.
CASSAERGEKLFF
TGTGCCAGCAGCGCAGAAAGGGGCGAAAAACTGTTTTTT
>TRBJ2-1|.|TRBV20-1|TRBD2
CSAEGLSTYNEQFF
TGCAGTGCCGAGGGACTATCCACCTACAATGAGCAGTTCTTC
>TRBJ2-3|.|TRBV5-1|.
CASSFVGGPDTQYF
TGCGCCAGCAGCTTCGTCGGCGGCCCAGATACGCAGTATTTT
>TRBJ1-4|few|TRBV29-1|.
CSAGGGDGEKLFF
TGCAGCGCCGGTGGTGGAGACGGTGAAAAACTGTTTTTT
>TRBJ2-7|few|TRBV6-2/TRBV6-3|TRBD2
CASRRPGLIYEQYF
TGTGCCAGCAGGAGACCGGGACTAATCTACGAGCAGTACTTC
>TRBJ1-1|.|TRBV14|TRBD1
CASSPLTGATMNTEAFF
TGTGCCAGCAGCCCATTGACAGGGGCTACCATGAACACTGAAGCTTTCTTT